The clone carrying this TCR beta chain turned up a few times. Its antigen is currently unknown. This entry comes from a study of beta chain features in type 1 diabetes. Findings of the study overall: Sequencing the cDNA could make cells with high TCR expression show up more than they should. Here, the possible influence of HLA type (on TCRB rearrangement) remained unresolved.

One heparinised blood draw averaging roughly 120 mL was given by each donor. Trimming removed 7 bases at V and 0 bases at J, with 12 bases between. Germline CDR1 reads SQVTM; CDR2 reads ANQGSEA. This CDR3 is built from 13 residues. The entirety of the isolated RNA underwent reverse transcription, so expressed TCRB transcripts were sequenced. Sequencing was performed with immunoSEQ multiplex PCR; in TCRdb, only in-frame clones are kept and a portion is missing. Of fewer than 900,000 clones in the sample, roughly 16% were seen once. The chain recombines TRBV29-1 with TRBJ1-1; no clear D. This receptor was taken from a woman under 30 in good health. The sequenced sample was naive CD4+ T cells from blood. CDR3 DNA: TGCAGCGCAGCGGTACAGTTGAACACTGAAGCTTTCTTT. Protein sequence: CSAAVQLNTEAFF.